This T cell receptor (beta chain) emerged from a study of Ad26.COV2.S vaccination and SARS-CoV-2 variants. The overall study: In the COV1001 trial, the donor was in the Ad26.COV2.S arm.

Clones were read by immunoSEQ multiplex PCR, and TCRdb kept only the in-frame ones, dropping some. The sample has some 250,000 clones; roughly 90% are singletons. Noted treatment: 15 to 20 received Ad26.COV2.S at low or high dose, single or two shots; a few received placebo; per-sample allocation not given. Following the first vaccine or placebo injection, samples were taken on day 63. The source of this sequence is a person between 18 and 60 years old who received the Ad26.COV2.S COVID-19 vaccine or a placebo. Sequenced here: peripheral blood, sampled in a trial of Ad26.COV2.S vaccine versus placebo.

The CDR3 DNA reads TGTGCCAGCAGCCAAGGTAGCGGGGGTGACGAGCAGTACTTC. The encoded protein is CASSQGSGGDEQYF. The rearrangement links TRBV14 to TRBJ2-7; TRBD2 matches at 9 bases. Germline V gives CDR1 SGHDN, CDR2 FVKESK. The V segment lost 1 base and the J segment 5 bases; nucleotides outside the gene matches: 3. The CDR3 has 14 residues.